This is a list of T cell receptor beta chains from one sample in a study of T-cell reconstitution after alpha-beta-depleted transplantation in children. TCRdb fed the PCR reads into MiXCR, producing one record per CDR3 protein. The table records around 240,000 distinct CDR3 sequences, roughly 7.7% of them present only once. Sequencing used PBMCs, mostly from graft donor cells, obtained 180 days after TCRalphabeta/CD19-depleted stem cell transplant. These receptor sequences come from a male patient between 10 and 17 years old who had a stem cell transplant for acute lymphoblastic leukemia, so the T cells may come from the graft donor. Each CDR3 is given with its conserved first and last residue. D genes are given only for firm matches. Expanded clones are given a class, and other clones once, few, many or no size at all.

clone_size j_call d_call v_call cdr3_nt cdr3_aa
many TRBJ2-3 - TRBV9 TGTGCCAGCAGCGTAGTTCAGGGTTCAGGAGATACGCAGTATTTT CASSVVQGSGDTQYF
many TRBJ2-7 TRBD2 TRBV28 TGTGCCAGCAGTTTGTATCGGGTGATAGCGGGAGGGCCAAAGAACGAGCAGTACTTC CASSLYRVIAGGPKNEQYF
- TRBJ2-7 - TRBV28 TGTGCCAGCAGTTTGCTCATAGCGGTTCCCTACGAGCAGTACTTC CASSLLIAVPYEQYF
many TRBJ2-7 - TRBV7-8 TGTGCCAGCAGCTCCCGGGACACATACGAGCAGTACTTC CASSSRDTYEQYF
many TRBJ2-5 - TRBV28 TGTGCCAGCAGTCTGACGCCGGGATCTCAAGAGACCCAGTACTTC CASSLTPGSQETQYF
- TRBJ2-7 TRBD2 TRBV28 TGTGCCAGCAGTCCTGGTTTTGCTAGCGGGATTTACGAGCAGTACTTC CASSPGFASGIYEQYF
many TRBJ1-4 TRBD1 TRBV12-3/TRBV12-4 TGTGCCAGCAGTATGACAGGGGCTACTAATGAAAAACTGTTTTTT CASSMTGATNEKLFF
few TRBJ2-2 - TRBV6-2/TRBV6-3 TGTGCCACCATGGACTGGAACACCGGGGAGCTGTTTTTT CATMDWNTGELFF
many TRBJ2-1 TRBD1 TRBV11-2 TGTGCCAGCAGCCCCAGGGGGCATAAAGGAAATGAGCAGTTCTTC CASSPRGHKGNEQFF
many TRBJ2-1 - TRBV29-1 TGCAGCGTTGTCCAGGTAGCCAATGAGCAGTTCTTC CSVVQVANEQFF
many TRBJ2-7 TRBD2 TRBV5-1 TGCGCCAGCAGCGCCGGACTAGCGGTCTCCTACGAGCAGTACTTC CASSAGLAVSYEQYF
many TRBJ1-3 - TRBV27 TGTGCCAGCAGTTTATCGTGGGGATATGGAAACACCATATATTTT CASSLSWGYGNTIYF
many TRBJ2-7 - TRBV27 TGTGCCAGCAGTTTGGGTAGGATCTACGAGCAGTACTTC CASSLGRIYEQYF
many TRBJ1-2 - TRBV5-8 TGTGCCAGCAGCTTGGGAGCGGGACACAAGAACTATGGCTACACCTTC CASSLGAGHKNYGYTF
many TRBJ2-1 TRBD2 TRBV28 TGTGCCAGCAGTTTGGCTAGCGGGGTCGGTGAGCAGTTCTTC CASSLASGVGEQFF
- TRBJ2-2 - TRBV5-1 TGCGCCAGCAGCTCCAGGATCCAGGGGAGCCCCAACGCCGGGGAGCTGTTTTTT CASSSRIQGSPNAGELFF